This T cell receptor (beta chain) appears in the sequencing data of a study of cytomegalovirus exposure and HLA in healthy donors. The PCR had 60 Vbeta and 13 Jbeta primers. Sequencing used immunoSEQ multiplex PCR; TCRdb keeps in-frame clones, though not all of them. The table records fewer than 250,000 clones, roughly 75% of them present only once. There are 16 residues in the CDR3. V was cut by 3 bases and J by 7 bases, with 22 bases left in between. CDR1 SGHAT and CDR2 FQNNGV come from the germline V gene. The chain combines TRBV11-2 with TRBJ2-7, with a weak D call TRBD1 (6 bases). Sample: PBMCs. The receptor comes from a man aged 25-45 years in good health and CMV-seropositive. The DNA of the CDR3 is TGTGCCAGCAGCTTGGAGCCCCGACAGGAAAGTGGGGAGCAGTACTTC. Protein sequence: CASSLEPRQESGEQYF.